This entry features one T cell receptor beta chain sequence. The authors' processing: Researchers report that nucleated cell counts were estimated from reference gene primer amplification. Using immunoSEQ multiplex PCR, the repertoire was profiled, and TCRdb retains in-frame clones only, with some absent. The V and J calls and clone size were taken over from that table, and D and trimming were inferred from the DNA. Found here are 35,000 to 50,000 clones, approximately 88% of them singletons; the top ten hold 1% to 1.5%. V was pared by 5 bases and J by 1 base, with 7 bases between. This CDR3 comprises 13 residues. CDR1 and CDR2 (germline): SGHNT, YYREEE (reference sequence). The entry originates in a study of blood T cell repertoires in COVID-19. Study-level background: The United States, Italy and Spain provided the acute and convalescent COVID-19 samples. PBMCs, B-cell-depleted T cells, or T cells were the source of the cDNA or gDNA that made up the material.

The sample was peripheral blood. The TCR comes from a woman aged 40 to 50 with acute or convalescent COVID-19. The chain has TRBV5-4 and TRBJ2-1; a possible D gene is TRBD2 (5 bases). The CDR3 sequence is CASRPGSYNEQFF. The CDR3 DNA follows: TGTGCCAGCAGGCCGGGGTCCTACAATGAGCAGTTCTTC.